Presented here are 2 T cell receptor beta chains from one specimen sequenced in a study of shared clonotypes between healthy human individuals. Data came from immunoSEQ multiplex PCR; TCRdb stores just in-frame clones and leaves some out. The sample includes about 380,000 clones, 96% of them seen just once. The sample taken for sequencing was memory CD8+ T cells sorted from blood. The subset denotes: CD45RO+ cells pooled with CCR7-negative TemRA cells. These receptor sequences come from a man between 25 and 39 years old in good health.

This clone showed up just once. This sequence joins TRBV6-5 and TRBJ1-2, with D tentatively TRBD1 (5 bases). The CDR3 loop spans 13 amino acids. Germline V gene sequence: CDR1 MNHEY, CDR2 SVGAGI. Trimming took off 8 bases at V and 8 bases at J, with 18 bases between the two ends. The CDR3 here is CASRRVSSVGYTF. CDR3 in DNA: TGTGCCAGCCGCAGGGTTAGTTCAGTAGGCTACACCTTC.

The chain employs TRBV2 and TRBJ2-7; possibly TRBD1 for D (5 bases). The germline gives CDR1 SNHLY, CDR2 FYNNEI. V lost 0 bases and J 2 bases, leaving 8 bases between the germline ends. This CDR3 has 14 residues. The CDR3 DNA follows: TGTGCCAGCAGTGAAGCAGGGGCCCCCTACGAGCAGTACTTC. It specifies CASSEAGAPYEQYF.